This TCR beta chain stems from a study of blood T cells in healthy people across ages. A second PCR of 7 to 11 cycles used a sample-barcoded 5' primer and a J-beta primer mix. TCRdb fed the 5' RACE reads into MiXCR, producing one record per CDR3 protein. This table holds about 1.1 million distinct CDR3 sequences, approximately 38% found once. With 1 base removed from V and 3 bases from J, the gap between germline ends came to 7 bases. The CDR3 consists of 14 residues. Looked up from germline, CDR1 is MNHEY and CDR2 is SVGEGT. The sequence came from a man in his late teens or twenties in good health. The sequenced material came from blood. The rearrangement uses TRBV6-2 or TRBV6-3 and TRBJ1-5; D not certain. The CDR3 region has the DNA TGTGCCAGCAGTTACTTTGGCAACAATCAGCCCCAGCATTTT. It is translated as CASSYFGNNQPQHF.